This entry lists 17 T cell receptor beta chains sequenced from one sample in a study of T cell repertoires and Cas9 in healthy adults. The data were produced by immunoSEQ multiplex PCR, yet TCRdb's version contains in-frame clones alone and is incomplete. The repertoire holds under 25,000 clones, with 90% as singletons. The sequenced sample was CD4+ effector T cells (CD127+, CD25-, CD137-, CD154-) from PBMCs; culture status not recorded. Receptors originate from a human donor in good health.

This chain connects TRBV18 to TRBJ2-2, with D perhaps being TRBD1 or TRBD2 (5 bases each). The CDR3 loop spans 15 amino acids. Germline V lookup: CDR1 KGHSH, CDR2 LQKENI. Trimming removed 3 bases at V and 4 bases at J, with 12 bases between. The CDR3 reads CASSPRDAPTGELFF. The CDR3 nucleotides read TGTGCCAGCTCACCTCGGGACGCCCCCACCGGGGAGCTGTTTTTT.

This clone is a singleton in its sample. The V and J genes are TRBV28 and TRBJ2-7, with 9 positions matching TRBD1. Germline CDR1 MDHEN, CDR2 SYDVKM. Unmatched junction bases numbered 3, after V lost 3 bases and J lost 6 bases. The CDR3 is 13 residues long. CDR3 sequence (DNA): TGTGCCAGCAGTTTGGGACAGGGTAGCGAGCAGTACTTC. Protein: CASSLGQGSEQYF. Together with reference TRBV28 and TRBJ2-7, the CDR3 gives the full variable domain: DVKVTQSSRYLVKRTGEKVFLECVQDMDHENMFWYRQDPGLGLRLIYFSYDVKMKEKGDIPEGYSVSREKKERFSLILESASTNQTSMYLCASSLGQGSEQYFGPGTRLTVT.

Only one count was recorded for this clone. The J gene is TRBJ2-7, the V gene TRBV11-2; D remains unclear. The CDR3 extends over 13 amino acids. Germline V gives CDR1 SGHAT, CDR2 FQNNGV. Trimming cost V 0 bases and J 3 bases, with 6 bases left between them. The CDR3 sequence: CASSLEAGYEQYF. The CDR3 nucleotides read TGTGCCAGCAGCTTAGAGGCAGGCTACGAGCAGTACTTC.

J is TRBJ2-7 and V is TRBV7-2; 7 bases align to TRBD1. Per germline, CDR1 SGHTA and CDR2 FQGNSA. V shed 7 bases, J shed 8 bases, and the junction held 11 bases outside the gene matches. The CDR3 covers 13 residues. CDR3 nucleotide sequence: TGTGCCAGCAACCCGGGACAGCTCAGCAAGCAGTACTTC. Residues: CASNPGQLSKQYF.

The chain has TRBV5-1 and TRBJ2-2; the match to TRBD1 covers 7 bases. CDR3 length: 15 amino acids. The J segment lost 2 bases and the V segment lost 2 bases, leaving 3 bases of the junction unmatched. Per germline, CDR1 SGHRS and CDR2 YFSETQ. The CDR3 bases are TGCGCCAGCAGCTTCCGACAGGGTAACACCGGGGAGCTGTTTTTT. Translation gives CASSFRQGNTGELFF.

The chain combines TRBV15 with TRBJ2-5, with 11 bases aligning to TRBD2. The CDR3 consists of 16 residues. V shed 1 base, J shed 1 base, and the junction held 2 bases outside the gene matches. The V gene's germline CDR1 is LNHNV and CDR2 YYDKDF (reference sequence). The CDR3 nucleotides read TGTGCCACCAGCAGAGTTAGCGGGGGGGGCCAAGAGACCCAGTACTTC. This encodes CATSRVSGGGQETQYF.

The chain joins TRBV4-1 to TRBJ2-7; D is undetermined. CDR3 length: 14 residues. V was trimmed by 0 bases and J by 7 bases, leaving 13 bases between them. Germline lookup yields CDR1 MGHRA and CDR2 YSYEKL. CDR3 sequence (DNA): TGCGCCAGCAGCCAAGATCAAGGACCCAGGGAGCAGTACTTC. Its protein is CASSQDQGPREQYF.

The gene calls are TRBV7-6 and TRBJ2-1; 8 nucleotides line up with TRBD1. This CDR3 spans 16 amino acids. V lost 4 bases, J lost 0 bases, and 5 bases stayed unmatched. Germline V lookup: CDR1 SGHVS, CDR2 FNYEAQ. CDR3 coding DNA: TGTGCCAGCAGCTCACGAACAGGGGGCTCCTACAATGAGCAGTTCTTC. Translation gives CASSSRTGGSYNEQFF.

The chain is built from TRBV2 and TRBJ2-7, with 9 nucleotides matching TRBD2. The V gene end was trimmed by 7 bases and the J gene end by 2 bases; junction bases not matched to a gene: 9. From germline, CDR1 is SNHLY and CDR2 FYNNEI. CDR3 size: 15 residues. CDR3 region: CASNSGLAFAYEQYF. CDR3 coding DNA: TGTGCCAGCAACAGTGGACTAGCGTTTGCCTACGAGCAGTACTTC. The full variable domain, its missing parts supplied by reference TRBV2 and TRBJ2-7, is EPEVTQTPSHQVTQMGQEVILRCVPISNHLYFYWYRQILGQKVEFLVSFYNNEISEKSEIFDDQFSVERPDGSNFTLKIRSTKLEDSAMYFCASNSGLAFAYEQYFGPGTRLTVT.

This clone appeared a single time. This chain joins TRBV6-1 and TRBJ1-4, with D hard to call. Germline CDR1 is MNHNS and CDR2 is SASEGT. The CDR3 loop spans 14 amino acids. Trimming took off 0 bases at V and 7 bases at J, with 9 bases between the two ends. This chain's CDR3 is CASSEAGQPEKLFF. DNA of the CDR3: TGTGCCAGCAGTGAAGCTGGCCAGCCTGAAAAACTGTTTTTT.

CDR3 sequence: CASSVGRLEGYTF. CDR3 DNA sequence: TGTGCCAGCAGCGTGGGACGCCTCGAGGGCTACACCTTC. V is TRBV7-2 and J is TRBJ1-2; D is possibly TRBD1 (5 bases). The length of the CDR3 is 13 residues. CDR1 SGHTA and CDR2 FQGNSA come from the germline V gene. Trimming shortened V by 5 bases and J by 8 bases, and 15 bases separated the two germline ends.

The chain combines TRBV5-1 with TRBJ2-7; D might be TRBD2 (6 bases). V was clipped by 0 bases and J by 3 bases, with 13 bases between them. Germline assignment: CDR1 SGHRS and CDR2 YFSETQ. The CDR3 is 15 residues long. The CDR3 DNA sequence: TGCGCCAGCAGCTTGGATCACGGAGGGATCTACGAGCAGTACTTC. It translates to CASSLDHGGIYEQYF.

J is TRBJ2-3 and V is TRBV30; no definite D call. The CDR3 is made up of 16 amino acids. CDR1 GTSNPN and CDR2 SVGIG come from the germline V gene (reference sequence). V was clipped by 1 base and J by 2 bases, with 16 bases between them. The chain's CDR3 is CAWSEAGFTPTDTQYF. DNA of the CDR3: TGTGCCTGGAGTGAAGCAGGCTTTACTCCCACAGATACGCAGTATTTT.

The chain employs TRBV4-1 and TRBJ1-2; 7 bases align to TRBD1. From germline, CDR1 is MGHRA and CDR2 YSYEKL. The CDR3 contains 16 residues. After removal of 4 bases from V and 2 bases from J, the junction contained 10 bases not matched to a gene. CDR3 nucleotide sequence: TGCGCCAGCAGCCCCGCCCGGACAGGTCGGAACTATGGCTACACCTTC. Translation gives CASSPARTGRNYGYTF.

The V gene is TRBV7-2, the J gene TRBJ1-1; tentative D call: TRBD1 (6 bases). Deletions cut 5 bases from V and 4 bases from J, with 11 bases between. CDR1 and CDR2 (germline): SGHTA, FQGNSA. This CDR3 contains 13 residues. The CDR3: CASSQRGVTEAFF. CDR3 DNA: TGTGCCAGCAGCCAAAGGGGGGTCACTGAAGCTTTCTTT.

This clone showed up just once. The J gene is TRBJ1-2, the V gene TRBV4-3; no firm D call. Deletions cut 2 bases from V and 3 bases from J, with 7 bases between. This CDR3 comprises 13 residues. Germline V lookup: CDR1 LGHNA, CDR2 YSLEER. CDR3 in amino acids: CASSQPADYGYTF. The CDR3 DNA follows: TGCGCCAGCAGCCAACCCGCGGACTATGGCTACACCTTC.

The chain joins TRBV6-5 to TRBJ1-2; 8 positions match TRBD1. J gave up 5 bases and V 5 bases, and 7 bases lay outside the gene matches. CDR3 length equals 14 residues. Germline V gene lookup returns CDR1 MNHEY and CDR2 SVGAGI. In DNA form, the CDR3 reads TGTGCCAGCAGTCCGGGACAGGAAAGTTATGGCTACACCTTC. Amino acid sequence: CASSPGQESYGYTF.